The T cell receptor (beta chain) under discussion was sequenced for a study of T-cell reconstitution after alpha-beta-depleted transplantation in children. Study results and caveats: T-cell counts and diversity at one year post-transplant came mainly from newly produced T cells. Reported findings indicate that, about two months after transplant, alpha-beta T cells came from several hundred expanded clones, which were derived from non-depleted graft cells. Surviving thymic progenitors and recipient T cells were the source of high TCRbeta diversity at day 60 in some patients.

Worth noting for this clonotype: The antigen remains undetermined.

Preparation of the TCRbeta library used unique molecular identifiers. TCRdb re-derived calls from the PCR reads in MiXCR, one entry per CDR3 protein. The top ten hold 10% to 11% of the sample, which has 250,000 to 400,000 distinct CDR3 sequences, roughly 21% seen once. V shed 5 bases and J 8 bases; nucleotides not matched to a gene: 20. The germline gives CDR1 SGHRS, CDR2 YFSETQ. This CDR3 region has 17 residues. The input for sequencing was PBMCs, mostly from graft donor cells, taken 180 days after TCRalphabeta/CD19-depleted stem cell transplant. The receptor was isolated from a male patient younger than 18 who had a stem cell transplant for acute lymphoblastic leukemia, so the T cells may come from the graft donor. The rearrangement links TRBV5-1 to TRBJ1-2, with 8 nucleotides matching TRBD1. For the CDR3, the DNA is TGCGCCAGCAGAAGTCGAGGTCGGCCGGGACAGGAAAGCGGCTACACCTTC. Encoded protein: CASRSRGRPGQESGYTF.